These 16 T cell receptor beta chains came from one sample sequenced in a study of blood T cell repertoires in COVID-19. Generated by immunoSEQ multiplex PCR, the TCRdb table keeps only in-frame clones and is missing some. The sample has around 320,000 clones; approximately 90% are singletons. Sample: PBMCs or T cells enriched from blood (not recorded which). Receptor source: a woman aged 25 to 39 who had been exposed to COVID-19.

This chain uses TRBV4-3 with TRBJ2-7; 8 positions match TRBD1. The CDR3 runs to 16 residues. Germline trimming cut 0 bases from V and 7 bases from J; bases unmatched to any gene: 11. CDR1 is LGHNA, CDR2 YSLEER, per germline. The CDR3 region has the DNA TGCGCCAGCAGCCAAGATTCTGGGACAGGAGTATGGGAGCAGTACTTC. This codes for CASSQDSGTGVWEQYF.

This clone came up once. The chain recombines TRBV19 with TRBJ1-1; TRBD1 matches at 8 bases. This CDR3 spans 14 amino acids. Germline trimming cut 6 bases from V and 3 bases from J; bases unmatched to any gene: 6. Germline V gene lookup returns CDR1 LNHDA and CDR2 SQIVND (reference sequence). The chain's CDR3 is CASRDRAGDTEAFF. DNA of the CDR3: TGTGCCAGTAGGGACAGGGCCGGGGACACTGAAGCTTTCTTT.

V is TRBV7-8 and J is TRBJ1-6; 9 bases align to TRBD1. The V segment lost 3 bases and the J segment 8 bases; nucleotides outside the gene matches: 20. The CDR3 consists of 20 residues. Germline V lookup: CDR1 SGHVS, CDR2 FQNEAQ. CDR3 residues: CASSFPLGDRARTRDSPLHF. The CDR3 DNA reads as TGTGCCAGCAGCTTTCCCTTGGGGGACAGGGCAAGGACAAGGGATTCACCCCTCCACTTT. Complete variable domain (other parts from reference TRBV7-8 and TRBJ1-6): GAGVSQSPRYKVAKRGQDVALRCDPISGHVSLFWYQQALGQGPEFLTYFQNEAQLDKSGLPSDRFFAERPEGSVSTLKIQRTQQEDSAVYLCASSFPLGDRARTRDSPLHFGNGTRLTVT.

The chain uses TRBV7-9 and TRBJ1-3, with 10 bases aligning to TRBD1. J lost 0 bases, V lost 5 bases, and 4 bases had no gene match. This CDR3 has 16 amino acids. CDR1 and CDR2 from the germline V gene are SEHNR and FQNEAQ (reference sequence). The CDR3 DNA follows: TGTGCCAGCAGCCCCCGGGACAGGGGCTCTGGAAACACCATATATTTT. Residues: CASSPRDRGSGNTIYF.

This rearrangement joins TRBV3-1 (or the pseudogene TRBV3-2) to TRBJ2-3; 7 bases map to TRBD2. Germline CDR1 reads LGHDT; CDR2 reads YNNKEL (reference sequence). This CDR3 comprises 18 residues. V dropped 1 base and J dropped 0; count of bases not matched to a gene: 10. This CDR3 reads CASSQGSNGGESTDTQYF. For the CDR3, the DNA is TGTGCCAGCAGCCAAGGGTCAAATGGGGGGGAAAGCACAGATACGCAGTATTTT.

This clone was counted once. This chain connects TRBV30 to TRBJ2-7; D ambiguous. Germline V gene sequence: CDR1 GTSNPN, CDR2 SVGIG (reference sequence). Trimming removed 3 bases from V and 0 bases from J, with 9 bases in between. The CDR3 contains 13 residues. The CDR3 loop is CAWSPGRSYEQYF. CDR3 in DNA: TGTGCCTGGAGCCCTGGCCGCTCCTACGAGCAGTACTTC.

The chain uses TRBV27 and TRBJ1-1; tentative D call: TRBD1 (5 bases). Trimming removed 5 bases at V and 2 bases at J, with 15 bases between. The CDR3 covers 15 residues. Germline lookup yields CDR1 MNHEY and CDR2 SMNVEV (reference sequence). This CDR3 is CASSRHKGRNTEAFF. DNA for the CDR3: TGTGCCAGCAGTCGCCATAAGGGGCGCAACACTGAAGCTTTCTTT.

The V gene is TRBV4-1, the J gene TRBJ1-5, with 12 bases aligning to TRBD1. The junction had 6 bases not matched to a gene; V was cut back by 4 bases and J by 2 bases. The V gene's germline CDR1 is MGHRA and CDR2 YSYEKL. The length of the CDR3 is 17 residues. The CDR3 loop is CASSRSGTGGRNQPQHF. The CDR3 coding sequence is TGCGCCAGCAGCCGATCCGGGACAGGGGGCCGCAATCAGCCCCAGCATTTT.

The chain carries TRBV4-1 and TRBJ1-1; a possible D gene is TRBD1 (5 bases). The V and J ends lost 0 bases and 4 bases respectively, with 12 bases between them. CDR3 length equals 15 residues. CDR1 MGHRA and CDR2 YSYEKL come from the germline V gene. The CDR3 DNA reads as TGCGCCAGCAGCCAAGAGGGGCGCTCCTTCACTGAAGCTTTCTTT. Translation gives CASSQEGRSFTEAFF.

The chain has TRBV6-5 and TRBJ1-1; D is perhaps TRBD1 (6 bases). Germline CDR1 MNHEY, CDR2 SVGAGI. The CDR3 extends over 15 amino acids. V lost 5 bases and J lost 0, with 13 bases in between. The CDR3 reads CASSRTGFMNTEAFF. DNA for the CDR3: TGTGCCAGCAGTAGAACAGGGTTCATGAACACTGAAGCTTTCTTT.

V is TRBV18 and J is TRBJ1-1; 11 nucleotides line up with TRBD1. J gave up 5 bases and V 3 bases, and 5 bases lay outside the gene matches. Germline V lookup: CDR1 KGHSH, CDR2 LQKENI. The CDR3 covers 15 residues. This chain's CDR3 is CASSPGQGALTEAFF. In DNA, the CDR3 is TGTGCCAGCTCACCCGGACAGGGGGCTCTGACTGAAGCTTTCTTT.

The chain combines TRBV6-2 or TRBV6-3 with TRBJ2-2; D may be TRBD2 (6 bases). The CDR3 spans 12 residues. Trimming pared 6 bases from V and 7 bases from J, leaving 9 bases between. Per germline, CDR1 MNHEY and CDR2 SVGEGT. Written as DNA, the CDR3 is TGTGCCAGCAGCCACGGGGGCGGGGAGCTGTTTTTT. This codes for CASSHGGGELFF.

This clone was counted only a few times. The chain uses TRBV29-1 and TRBJ2-2; D call uncertain. CDR3 length equals 13 residues. Germline lookup yields CDR1 SQVTM and CDR2 ANQGSEA. V was trimmed by 3 bases and J by 0 bases, leaving 5 bases between them. The CDR3, as DNA: TGCAGCGTTGACGAGCCGAACACCGGGGAGCTGTTTTTT. Residues: CSVDEPNTGELFF.

This sequence joins TRBV7-9 and TRBJ1-1; the match to TRBD1 covers 9 bases. This CDR3 has 17 amino acids. Trimming at V came to 8 bases and at J to 4 bases, leaving 17 bases not matched to a gene. Germline V gene sequence: CDR1 SEHNR, CDR2 FQNEAQ (reference sequence). CDR3 amino acids: CASRTRPQDRGSTEAFF. The CDR3 DNA reads as TGTGCCAGCCGTACCCGTCCCCAGGACAGGGGAAGCACTGAAGCTTTCTTT.

The V and J genes are TRBV5-1 and TRBJ2-4; D possibly corresponds to TRBD1 (7 bases). From germline, CDR1 is SGHRS and CDR2 YFSETQ. This CDR3 is 15 amino acids long. V was pared by 0 bases and J by 10 bases, with 17 bases between. The CDR3 DNA reads as TGCGCCAGCAGCTTGGCCCCGCAGGGGGGAGAGATTCAGTACTTC. Translation gives CASSLAPQGGEIQYF.

The chain employs TRBV6-2 or TRBV6-3 and TRBJ1-5, with D possibly being TRBD1 (6 bases). The germline CDR1 and CDR2 sequences are MNHEY and SVGEGT. The CDR3 has 15 residues. Trimming removed 6 bases at V and 9 bases at J, with 21 bases between. CDR3 residues: CASSPEGGSPRPQHF. Here the CDR3 DNA reads TGTGCCAGCAGCCCTGAAGGGGGTTCCCCCCGGCCCCAGCATTTT.